At least ten counts were recorded for the clone carrying this T cell receptor beta chain. This entry comes from a study of T-cell reconstitution after alpha-beta-depleted transplantation in children. CDR1 is SGDLS and CDR2 is YYNGEE in the germline V gene. The CDR3 is 14 residues long. Trimming took 5 bases from V and 1 from J; bases not matched to a gene: 5. Unique molecular identifiers were incorporated into the prepared TCRbeta library. TCRdb called the PCR reads again in MiXCR, with one record for every CDR3 protein. The table has about 240,000 distinct CDR3 sequences, around 13% seen once. The sample was PBMCs from the stem cell graft donor, taken from the stem cell graft. The V and J genes are TRBV9 and TRBJ1-2; 7 bases are a match to TRBD1. The TCR was taken from a human donor who donated a stem cell graft to a child with acute lymphoblastic leukemia. CDR3 bases: TGTGCCAGCAGTACCGGGACAGTTAACTATGGCTACACCTTC. Translating it yields CASSTGTVNYGYTF.